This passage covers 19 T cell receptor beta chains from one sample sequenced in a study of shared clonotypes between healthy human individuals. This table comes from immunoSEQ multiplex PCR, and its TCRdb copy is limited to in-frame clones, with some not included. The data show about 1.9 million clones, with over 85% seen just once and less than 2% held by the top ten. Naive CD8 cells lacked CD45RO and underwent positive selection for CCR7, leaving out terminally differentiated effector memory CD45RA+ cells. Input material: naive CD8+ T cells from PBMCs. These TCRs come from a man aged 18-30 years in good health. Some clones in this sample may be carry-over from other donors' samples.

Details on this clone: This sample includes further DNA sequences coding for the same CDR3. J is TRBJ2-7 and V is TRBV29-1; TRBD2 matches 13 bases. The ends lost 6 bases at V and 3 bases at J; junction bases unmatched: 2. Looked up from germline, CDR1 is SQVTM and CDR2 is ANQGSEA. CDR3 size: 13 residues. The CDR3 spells CSVGTSGNYEQYF. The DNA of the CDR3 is TGCAGCGTAGGGACTAGCGGGAACTACGAGCAGTACTTC.

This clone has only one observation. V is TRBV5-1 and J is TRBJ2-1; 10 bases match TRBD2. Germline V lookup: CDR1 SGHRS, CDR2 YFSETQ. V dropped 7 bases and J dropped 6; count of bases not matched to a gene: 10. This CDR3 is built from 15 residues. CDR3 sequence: CASGYSGRTTNEQFF. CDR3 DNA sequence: TGCGCCAGCGGCTATAGCGGGAGGACGACCAATGAGCAGTTCTTC. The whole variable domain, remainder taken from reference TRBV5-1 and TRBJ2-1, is KAGVTQTPRYLIKTRGQQVTLSCSPISGHRSVSWYQQTPGQGLQFLFEYFSETQRNKGNFPGRFSGRQFSNSRSEMNVSTLELGDSALYLCASGYSGRTTNEQFFGPGTRLTVL.

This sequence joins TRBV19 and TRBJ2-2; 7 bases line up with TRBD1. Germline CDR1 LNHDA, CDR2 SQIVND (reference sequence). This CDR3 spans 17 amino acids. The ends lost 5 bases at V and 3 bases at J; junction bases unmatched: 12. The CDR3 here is CASSFGTGVHYTGELFF. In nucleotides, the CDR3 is TGTGCCAGTAGTTTCGGTACAGGGGTCCACTACACCGGGGAGCTGTTTTTT.

This CDR3 reads CASSRKAGLAKPNPYNEQFF. The CDR3, as DNA: TGTGCCAGCAGCCGAAAAGCGGGACTAGCGAAGCCCAACCCCTACAATGAGCAGTTCTTC. The rearrangement links TRBV27 to TRBJ2-1, with 10 bases that match TRBD2. The CDR3 has 20 residues. Unmatched junction bases numbered 19, after V lost 6 bases and J lost 2 bases. Looked up from germline, CDR1 is MNHEY and CDR2 is SMNVEV (reference sequence).

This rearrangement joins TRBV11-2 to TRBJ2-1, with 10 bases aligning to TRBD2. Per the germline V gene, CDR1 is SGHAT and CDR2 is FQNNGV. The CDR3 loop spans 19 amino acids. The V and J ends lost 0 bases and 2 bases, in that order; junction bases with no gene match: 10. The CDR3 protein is CASSLDQASGSYTYNEQFF. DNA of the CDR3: TGTGCCAGCAGCTTAGATCAAGCTAGCGGGAGTTATACCTACAATGAGCAGTTCTTC. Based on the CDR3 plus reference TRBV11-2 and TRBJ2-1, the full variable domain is EAGVAQSPRYKIIEKRQSVAFWCNPISGHATLYWYQQILGQGPKLLIQFQNNGVVDDSQLPKDRFSAERLKGVDSTLKIQPAKLEDSAVYLCASSLDQASGSYTYNEQFFGPGTRLTVL.

The CDR3 sequence: CASSLDIRTGGMNTEAFF. The CDR3 DNA sequence: TGTGCCAGCAGCTTGGATATTAGGACAGGGGGCATGAACACTGAAGCTTTCTTT. The V and J genes are TRBV5-4 and TRBJ1-1, with 11 bases fitting TRBD1. Germline V gene lookup returns CDR1 SGHNT and CDR2 YYREEE (reference sequence). There are 18 residues in the CDR3. The V segment lost 0 bases and the J segment 0 bases; nucleotides outside the gene matches: 7.

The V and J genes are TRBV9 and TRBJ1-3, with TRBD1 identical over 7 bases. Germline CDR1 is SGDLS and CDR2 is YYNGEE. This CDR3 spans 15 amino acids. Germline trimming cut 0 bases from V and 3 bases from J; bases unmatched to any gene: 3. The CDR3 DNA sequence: TGTGCCAGCAGCGTAGGAGGGGGCGGTGGAAACACCATATATTTT. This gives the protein CASSVGGGGGNTIYF.

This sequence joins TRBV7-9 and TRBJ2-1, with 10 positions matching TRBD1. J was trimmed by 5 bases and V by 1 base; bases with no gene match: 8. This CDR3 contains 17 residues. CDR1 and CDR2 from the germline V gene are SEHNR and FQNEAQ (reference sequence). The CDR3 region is CASSLGNRDRGHNEQFF. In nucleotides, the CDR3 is TGTGCCAGCAGCTTAGGGAACCGGGACAGGGGTCACAATGAGCAGTTCTTC.

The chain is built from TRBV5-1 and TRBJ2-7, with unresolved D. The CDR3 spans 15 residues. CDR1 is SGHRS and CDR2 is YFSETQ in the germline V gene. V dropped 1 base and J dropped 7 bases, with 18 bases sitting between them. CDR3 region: CASSLLILQPREQYF. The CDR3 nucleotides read TGCGCCAGCAGCTTGCTTATTCTACAGCCACGGGAGCAGTACTTC.

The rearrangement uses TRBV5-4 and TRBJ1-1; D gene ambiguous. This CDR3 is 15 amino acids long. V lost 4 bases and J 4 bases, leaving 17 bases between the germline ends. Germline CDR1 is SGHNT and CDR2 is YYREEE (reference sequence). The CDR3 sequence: CASSEELGRGTEAFF. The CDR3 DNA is TGTGCCAGCAGCGAGGAACTCGGGCGGGGCACTGAAGCTTTCTTT.

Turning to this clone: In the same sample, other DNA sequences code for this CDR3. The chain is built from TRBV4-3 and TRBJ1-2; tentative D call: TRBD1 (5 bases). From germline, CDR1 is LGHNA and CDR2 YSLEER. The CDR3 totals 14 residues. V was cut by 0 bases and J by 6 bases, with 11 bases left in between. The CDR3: CASSQDRRGDGYTF. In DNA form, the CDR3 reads TGCGCCAGCAGCCAAGATAGGCGAGGGGATGGCTACACCTTC.

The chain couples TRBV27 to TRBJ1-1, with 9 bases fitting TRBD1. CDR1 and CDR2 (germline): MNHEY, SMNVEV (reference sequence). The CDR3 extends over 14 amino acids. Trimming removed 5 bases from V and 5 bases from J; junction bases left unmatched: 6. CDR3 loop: CASSPDRGRTEAFF. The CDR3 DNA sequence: TGTGCCAGCAGTCCGGACAGGGGTCGAACTGAAGCTTTCTTT.

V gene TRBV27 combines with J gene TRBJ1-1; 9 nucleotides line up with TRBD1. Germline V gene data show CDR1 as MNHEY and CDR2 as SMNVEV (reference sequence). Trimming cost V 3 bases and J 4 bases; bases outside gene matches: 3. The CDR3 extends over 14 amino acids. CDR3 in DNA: TGTGCCAGCAGTTTGACAGGGGGGTTCACTGAAGCTTTCTTT. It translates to CASSLTGGFTEAFF.

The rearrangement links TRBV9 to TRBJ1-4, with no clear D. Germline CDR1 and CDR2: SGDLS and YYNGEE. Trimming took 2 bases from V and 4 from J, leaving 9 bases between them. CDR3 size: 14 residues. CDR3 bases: TGTGCCAGCAGCGTCGGCCGGGATAATGAAAAACTGTTTTTT. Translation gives CASSVGRDNEKLFF.

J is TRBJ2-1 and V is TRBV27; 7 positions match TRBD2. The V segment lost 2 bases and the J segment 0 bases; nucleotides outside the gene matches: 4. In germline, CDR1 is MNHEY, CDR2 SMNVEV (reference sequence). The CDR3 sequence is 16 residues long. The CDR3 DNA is TGTGCCAGCAGTTTAGGGGGAGGGAGCTCCTACAATGAGCAGTTCTTC. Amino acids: CASSLGGGSSYNEQFF.

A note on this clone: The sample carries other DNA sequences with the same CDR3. The CDR3 bases are TGTGCCAGCAGCGTAGGGAGCGGGACCTACGAGCAGTACTTC. This codes for CASSVGSGTYEQYF. The chain combines TRBV9 with TRBJ2-7, with 7 bases fitting TRBD2. Germline V gene sequence: CDR1 SGDLS, CDR2 YYNGEE. The trim removed 0 bases at V and 2 bases at J, leaving 2 bases unmatched. The CDR3 covers 14 residues.

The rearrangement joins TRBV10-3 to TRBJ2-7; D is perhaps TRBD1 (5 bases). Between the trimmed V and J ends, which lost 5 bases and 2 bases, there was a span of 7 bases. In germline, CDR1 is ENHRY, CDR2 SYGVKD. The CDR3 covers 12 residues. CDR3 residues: CAISQDTYEQYF. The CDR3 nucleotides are TGTGCCATCAGTCAGGACACCTACGAGCAGTACTTC.

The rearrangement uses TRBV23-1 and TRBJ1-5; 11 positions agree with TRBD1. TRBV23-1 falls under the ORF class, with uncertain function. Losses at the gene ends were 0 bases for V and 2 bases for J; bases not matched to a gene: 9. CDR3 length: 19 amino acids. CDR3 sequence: CASSQSPGQGDLGNQPQHF. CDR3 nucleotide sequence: TGCGCCAGCAGTCAATCTCCGGGACAGGGGGATTTGGGCAATCAGCCCCAGCATTTT.

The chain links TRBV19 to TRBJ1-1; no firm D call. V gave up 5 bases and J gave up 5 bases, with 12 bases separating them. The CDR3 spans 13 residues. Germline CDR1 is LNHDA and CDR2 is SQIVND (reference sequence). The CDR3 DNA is TGTGCCAGTAGTCCCAGCCAGTCGACTGAAGCTTTCTTT. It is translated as CASSPSQSTEAFF.